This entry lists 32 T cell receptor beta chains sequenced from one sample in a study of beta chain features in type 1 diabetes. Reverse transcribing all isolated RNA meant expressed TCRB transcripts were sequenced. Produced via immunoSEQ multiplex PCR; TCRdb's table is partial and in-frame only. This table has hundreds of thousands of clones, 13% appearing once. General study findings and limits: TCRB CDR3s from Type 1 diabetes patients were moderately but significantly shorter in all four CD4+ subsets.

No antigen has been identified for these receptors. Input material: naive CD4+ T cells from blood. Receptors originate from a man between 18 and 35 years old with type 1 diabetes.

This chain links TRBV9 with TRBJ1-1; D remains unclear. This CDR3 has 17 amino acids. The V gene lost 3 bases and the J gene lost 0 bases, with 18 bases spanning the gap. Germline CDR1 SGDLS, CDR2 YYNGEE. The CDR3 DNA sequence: TGTGCCAGCAGCGCAGGAGCCACGTTACACATGAACACTGAAGCTTTCTTT. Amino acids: CASSAGATLHMNTEAFF.

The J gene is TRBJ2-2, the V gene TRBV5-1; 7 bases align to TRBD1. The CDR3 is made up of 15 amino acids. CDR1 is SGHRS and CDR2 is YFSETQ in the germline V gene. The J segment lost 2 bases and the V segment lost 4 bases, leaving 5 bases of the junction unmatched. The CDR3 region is CASSTRTGNTGELFF. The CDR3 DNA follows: TGCGCCAGCAGCACCCGGACAGGAAACACCGGGGAGCTGTTTTTT.

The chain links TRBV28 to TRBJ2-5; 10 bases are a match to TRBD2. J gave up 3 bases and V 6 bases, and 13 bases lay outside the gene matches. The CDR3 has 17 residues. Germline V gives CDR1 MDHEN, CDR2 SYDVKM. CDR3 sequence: CASSRERGGKTKETQYF. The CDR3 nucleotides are TGTGCCAGCAGCCGAGAGCGGGGGGGCAAGACAAAAGAGACCCAGTACTTC.

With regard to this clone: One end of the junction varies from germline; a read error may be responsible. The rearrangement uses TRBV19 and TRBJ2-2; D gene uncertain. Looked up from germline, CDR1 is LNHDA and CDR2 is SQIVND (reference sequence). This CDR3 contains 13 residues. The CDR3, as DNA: TGTGCCACTAGTACGAGTAACACCGGGGAGCTGTTTTTT. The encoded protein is CATSTSNTGELFF. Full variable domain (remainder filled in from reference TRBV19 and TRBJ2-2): DGGITQSPKYLFRKEGQNVTLSCEQNLNHDAMYWYRQDPGQGLRLIYYSQIVNDFQKGDIAEGYSVSREKKESFPLTVTSAQKNPTAFYLCATSTSNTGELFFGEGSRLTVL.

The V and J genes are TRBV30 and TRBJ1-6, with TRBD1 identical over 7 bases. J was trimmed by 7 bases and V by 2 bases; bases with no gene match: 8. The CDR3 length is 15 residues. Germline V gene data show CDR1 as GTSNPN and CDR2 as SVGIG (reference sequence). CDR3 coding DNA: TGTGCCTGGAGTCCCCCGGGACAGCCAAATTCACCCCTCCACTTT. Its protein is CAWSPPGQPNSPLHF.

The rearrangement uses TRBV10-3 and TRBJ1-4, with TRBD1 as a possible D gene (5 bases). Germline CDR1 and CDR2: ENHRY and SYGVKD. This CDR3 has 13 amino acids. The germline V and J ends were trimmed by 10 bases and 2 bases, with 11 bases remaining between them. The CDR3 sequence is CATQKGTNEKLFF. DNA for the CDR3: TGTGCCACCCAGAAGGGGACTAATGAAAAACTGTTTTTT.

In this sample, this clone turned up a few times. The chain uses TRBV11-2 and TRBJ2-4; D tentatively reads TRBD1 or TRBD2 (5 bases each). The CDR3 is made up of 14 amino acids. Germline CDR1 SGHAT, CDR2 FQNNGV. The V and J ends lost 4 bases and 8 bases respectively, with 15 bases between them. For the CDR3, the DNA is TGTGCCAGCAGCTCCGGGGCCGAGTTAGACATTCAGTACTTC. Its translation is CASSSGAELDIQYF.

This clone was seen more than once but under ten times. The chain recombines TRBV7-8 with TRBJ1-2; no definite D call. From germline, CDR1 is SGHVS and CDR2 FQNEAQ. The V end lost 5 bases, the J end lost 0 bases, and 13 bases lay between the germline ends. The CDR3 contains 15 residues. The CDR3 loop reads CASSPEGIANYGYTF. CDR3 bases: TGTGCCAGCAGCCCCGAGGGCATCGCTAACTATGGCTACACCTTC. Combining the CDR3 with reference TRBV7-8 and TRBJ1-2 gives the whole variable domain GAGVSQSPRYKVAKRGQDVALRCDPISGHVSLFWYQQALGQGPEFLTYFQNEAQLDKSGLPSDRFFAERPEGSVSTLKIQRTQQEDSAVYLCASSPEGIANYGYTFGSGTRLTVV.

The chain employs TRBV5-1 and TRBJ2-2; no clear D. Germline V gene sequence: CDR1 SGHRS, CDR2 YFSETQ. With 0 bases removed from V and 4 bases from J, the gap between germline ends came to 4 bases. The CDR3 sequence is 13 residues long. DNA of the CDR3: TGCGCCAGCAGCTTGGTTGCCACCGGGGAGCTGTTTTTT. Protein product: CASSLVATGELFF.

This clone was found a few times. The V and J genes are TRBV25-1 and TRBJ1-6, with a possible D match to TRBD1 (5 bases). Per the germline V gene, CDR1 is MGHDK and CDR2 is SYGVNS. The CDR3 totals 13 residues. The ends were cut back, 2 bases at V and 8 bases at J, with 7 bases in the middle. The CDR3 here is CASSEAGHSPLHF. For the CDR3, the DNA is TGTGCCAGCAGTGAAGCAGGGCATTCACCCCTCCACTTT.

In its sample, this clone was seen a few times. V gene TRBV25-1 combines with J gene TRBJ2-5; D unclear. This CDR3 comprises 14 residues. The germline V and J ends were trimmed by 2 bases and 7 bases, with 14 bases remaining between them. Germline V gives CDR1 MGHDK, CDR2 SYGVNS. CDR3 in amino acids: CASSEVQARSTQYF. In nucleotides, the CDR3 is TGTGCCAGCAGTGAAGTCCAAGCGAGGTCGACCCAGTACTTC.

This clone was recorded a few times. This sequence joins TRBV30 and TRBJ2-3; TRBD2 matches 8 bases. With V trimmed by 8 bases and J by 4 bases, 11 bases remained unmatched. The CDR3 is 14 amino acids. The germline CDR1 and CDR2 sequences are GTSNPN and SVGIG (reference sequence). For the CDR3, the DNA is TGTGCCGCCCAAAGGCGGGGGGCGCCAGATACGCAGTATTTT. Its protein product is CAAQRRGAPDTQYF.

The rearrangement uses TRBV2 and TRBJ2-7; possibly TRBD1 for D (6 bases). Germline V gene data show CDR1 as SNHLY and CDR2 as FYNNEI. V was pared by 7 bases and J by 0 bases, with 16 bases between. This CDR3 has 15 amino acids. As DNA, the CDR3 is TGTGCCAGCAATAAAGACAGGTCCTACTCCTACGAGCAGTACTTC. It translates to CASNKDRSYSYEQYF.

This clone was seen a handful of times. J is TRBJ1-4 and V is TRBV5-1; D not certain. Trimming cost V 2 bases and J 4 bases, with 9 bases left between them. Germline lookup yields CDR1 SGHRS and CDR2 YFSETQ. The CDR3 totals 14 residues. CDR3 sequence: CASSFQRFNEKLFF. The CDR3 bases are TGCGCCAGCAGCTTCCAGCGTTTTAATGAAAAACTGTTTTTT.

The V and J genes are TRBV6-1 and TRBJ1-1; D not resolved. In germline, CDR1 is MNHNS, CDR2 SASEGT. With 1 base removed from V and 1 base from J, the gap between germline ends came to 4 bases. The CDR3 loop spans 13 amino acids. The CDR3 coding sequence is TGTGCCAGCAGTGAAGAGACGAACACTGAAGCTTTCTTT. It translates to CASSEETNTEAFF.

The CDR3 protein is CASRRPGTPLHF. CDR3 in DNA: TGTGCCAGCAGACGACCCGGGACGCCCCTCCACTTT. The V gene is TRBV6-5, the J gene TRBJ1-6; weak D call: TRBD1 (5 bases). The CDR3 consists of 12 residues. The V gene's germline CDR1 is MNHEY and CDR2 SVGAGI. Trimming cost V 6 bases and J 13 bases, with 13 bases left between them.

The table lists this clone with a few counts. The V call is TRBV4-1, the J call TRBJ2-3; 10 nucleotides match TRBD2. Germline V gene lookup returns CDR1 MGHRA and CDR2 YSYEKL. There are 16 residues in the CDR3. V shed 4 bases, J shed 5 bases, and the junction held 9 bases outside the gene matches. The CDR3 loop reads CASSPQSGGAGDTQYF. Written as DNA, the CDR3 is TGCGCCAGCAGCCCTCAAAGCGGGGGGGCCGGAGATACGCAGTATTTT.

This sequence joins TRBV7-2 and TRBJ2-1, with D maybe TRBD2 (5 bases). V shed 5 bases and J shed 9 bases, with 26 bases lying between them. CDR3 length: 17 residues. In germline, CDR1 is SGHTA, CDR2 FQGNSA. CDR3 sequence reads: CASSLRQDSLLYGEQFF. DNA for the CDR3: TGTGCCAGCAGCCTTCGCCAGGACTCGCTCCTTTACGGTGAGCAGTTCTTC.

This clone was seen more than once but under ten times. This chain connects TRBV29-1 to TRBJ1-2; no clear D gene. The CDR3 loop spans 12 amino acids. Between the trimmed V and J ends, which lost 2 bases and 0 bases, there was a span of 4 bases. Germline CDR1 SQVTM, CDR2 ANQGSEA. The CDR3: CSVEITNYGYTF. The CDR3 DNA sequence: TGCAGCGTTGAAATTACTAACTATGGCTACACCTTC.

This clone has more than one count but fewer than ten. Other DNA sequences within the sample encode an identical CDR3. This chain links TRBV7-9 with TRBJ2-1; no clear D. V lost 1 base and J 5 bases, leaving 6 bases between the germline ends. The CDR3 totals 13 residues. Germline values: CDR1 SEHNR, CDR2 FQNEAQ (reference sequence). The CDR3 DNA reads TGTGCCAGCAGCTTAGGCGTCAACAATGAGCAGTTCTTC. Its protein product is CASSLGVNNEQFF.

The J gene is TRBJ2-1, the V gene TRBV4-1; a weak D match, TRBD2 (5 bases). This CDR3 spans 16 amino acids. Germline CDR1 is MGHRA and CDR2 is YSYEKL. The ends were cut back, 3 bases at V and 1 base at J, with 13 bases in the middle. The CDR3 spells CASSQADFPSYNEQFF. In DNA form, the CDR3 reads TGCGCCAGCAGCCAGGCGGACTTCCCTTCCTACAATGAGCAGTTCTTC.

CDR3 sequence: CASSSRTGAYEQYF. The CDR3 DNA reads as TGTGCCAGCAGCTCAAGGACAGGAGCCTACGAGCAGTACTTC. V usage is TRBV5-6 and J usage is TRBJ2-7; 7 nucleotides align to TRBD1. J was trimmed by 2 bases and V by 3 bases; bases with no gene match: 5. The CDR3 totals 14 residues. CDR1 SGHDT and CDR2 YYEEEE come from the germline V gene.

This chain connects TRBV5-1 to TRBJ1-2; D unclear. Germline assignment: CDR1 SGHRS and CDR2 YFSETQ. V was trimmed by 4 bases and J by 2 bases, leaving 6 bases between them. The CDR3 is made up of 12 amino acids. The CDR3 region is CASSVDNYGYTF. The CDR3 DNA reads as TGCGCCAGCAGCGTAGACAACTATGGCTACACCTTC.

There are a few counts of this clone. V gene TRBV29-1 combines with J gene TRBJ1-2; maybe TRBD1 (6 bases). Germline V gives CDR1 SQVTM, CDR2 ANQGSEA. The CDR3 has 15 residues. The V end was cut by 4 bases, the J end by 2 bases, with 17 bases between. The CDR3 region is CSVVNRTVKNYGYTF. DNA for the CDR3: TGCAGCGTTGTGAACCGGACAGTAAAAAACTATGGCTACACCTTC.

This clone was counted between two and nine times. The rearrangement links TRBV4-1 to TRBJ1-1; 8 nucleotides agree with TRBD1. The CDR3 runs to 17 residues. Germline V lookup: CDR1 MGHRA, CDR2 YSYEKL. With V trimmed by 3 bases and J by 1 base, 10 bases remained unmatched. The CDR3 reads CASSQDGQGGGNTEAFF. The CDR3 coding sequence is TGCGCCAGCAGCCAGGACGGACAGGGAGGTGGGAACACTGAAGCTTTCTTT.

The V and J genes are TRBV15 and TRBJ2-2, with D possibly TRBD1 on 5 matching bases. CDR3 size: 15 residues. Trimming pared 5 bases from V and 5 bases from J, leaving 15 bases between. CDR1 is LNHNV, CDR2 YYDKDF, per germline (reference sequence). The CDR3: CATSGGQGETGELFF. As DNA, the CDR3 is TGTGCCACCAGCGGCGGTCAGGGCGAAACCGGGGAGCTGTTTTTT.

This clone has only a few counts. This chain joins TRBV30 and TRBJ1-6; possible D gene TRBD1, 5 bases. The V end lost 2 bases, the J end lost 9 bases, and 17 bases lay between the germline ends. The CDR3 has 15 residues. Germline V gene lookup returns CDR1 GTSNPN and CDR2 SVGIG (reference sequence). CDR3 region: CAWSPFQGLSSPLHF. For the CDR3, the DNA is TGTGCCTGGAGTCCCTTCCAGGGACTCTCTTCACCCCTCCACTTT. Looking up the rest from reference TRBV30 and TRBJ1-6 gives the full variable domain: SQTIHQWPATLVQPVGSPLSLECTVEGTSNPNLYWYRQAAGRGLQLLFYSVGIGQISSEVPQNLSASRPQDRQFILSSKKLLLSDSGFYLCAWSPFQGLSSPLHFGNGTRLTVT.

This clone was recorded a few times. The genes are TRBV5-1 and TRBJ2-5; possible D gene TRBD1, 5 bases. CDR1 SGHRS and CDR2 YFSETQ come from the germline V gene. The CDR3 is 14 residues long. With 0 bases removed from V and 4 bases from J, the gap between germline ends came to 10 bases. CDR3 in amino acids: CASSLELGAETQYF. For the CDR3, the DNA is TGCGCCAGCAGCTTGGAGTTAGGGGCAGAGACCCAGTACTTC.

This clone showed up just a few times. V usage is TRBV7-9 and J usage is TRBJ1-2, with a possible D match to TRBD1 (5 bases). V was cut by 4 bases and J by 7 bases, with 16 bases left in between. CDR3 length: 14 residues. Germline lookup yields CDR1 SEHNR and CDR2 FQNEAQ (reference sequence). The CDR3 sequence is CASSSGAGYGGYTF. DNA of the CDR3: TGTGCCAGCAGCTCCGGCGCAGGGTATGGTGGCTACACCTTC.

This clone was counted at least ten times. DNA of the CDR3: TGTGCCAGCAGCCAATCGTGGACTGATGGAGCGCAGTTCTTC. It codes for CASSQSWTDGAQFF. J is TRBJ2-1 and V is TRBV14; maybe TRBD2 (5 bases). CDR1 and CDR2 from the germline V gene are SGHDN and FVKESK. This CDR3 comprises 14 residues. V was trimmed by 2 bases and J by 12 bases, leaving 17 bases between them. The variable domain in full, completed from reference TRBV14 and TRBJ2-1, reads EAGVTQFPSHSVIEKGQTVTLRCDPISGHDNLYWYRRVMGKEIKFLLHFVKESKQDESGMPNNRFLAERTGGTYSTLKVQPAELEDSGVYFCASSQSWTDGAQFFGPGTRLTVL.

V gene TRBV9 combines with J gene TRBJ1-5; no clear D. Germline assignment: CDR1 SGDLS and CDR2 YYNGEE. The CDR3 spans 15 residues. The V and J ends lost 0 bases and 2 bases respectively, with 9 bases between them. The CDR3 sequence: CASSVEPGRNQPQHF. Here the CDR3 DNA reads TGTGCCAGCAGCGTAGAGCCGGGTCGCAATCAGCCCCAGCATTTT. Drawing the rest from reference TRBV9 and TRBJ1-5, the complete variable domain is DSGVTQTPKHLITATGQRVTLRCSPRSGDLSVYWYQQSLDQGLQFLIQYYNGEERAKGNILERFSAQQFPDLHSELNLSSLELGDSALYFCASSVEPGRNQPQHFGDGTRLSIL.

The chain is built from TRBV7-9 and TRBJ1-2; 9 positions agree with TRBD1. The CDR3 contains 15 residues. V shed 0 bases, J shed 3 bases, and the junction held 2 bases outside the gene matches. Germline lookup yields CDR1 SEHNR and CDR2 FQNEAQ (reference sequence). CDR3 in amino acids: CASSLATGGDYGYTF. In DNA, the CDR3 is TGTGCCAGCAGCTTAGCTACAGGGGGCGACTATGGCTACACCTTC.